This T cell receptor (beta chain) is from a study of blood T cell repertoires in COVID-19. Study details: The United States, Italy and Spain provided the acute and convalescent COVID-19 samples. Nucleic acid was either cDNA or gDNA, and it came from T cells, B-cell-depleted T cells, or PBMCs.

Recruited during active infection, patients (from Seattle) were subsequently followed longitudinally. As handled by the study authors: Quantification of nucleated cells was approximated via reference gene primer amplification. The table came from immunoSEQ multiplex PCR; TCRdb's copy has only in-frame clones and leaves some out. Clone size and V and J calls were adopted from that table, with D and trimming inferred from the DNA. The profile shows about 200,000 clones, roughly 82% of them singletons. Sequenced sample: peripheral blood. The origin of this receptor is a woman aged 60-75 years with COVID-19, enrolled during active disease.

The CDR3: CASSTTGGKYGYTF. For the CDR3, the DNA is TGTGCCAGTAGTACCACAGGGGGCAAATATGGCTACACCTTC. The J gene is TRBJ1-2, the V gene TRBV19, with TRBD1 matching 9 bases. Unmatched junction bases numbered 5, after V lost 4 bases and J lost 5 bases. CDR3 size: 14 residues. Germline values: CDR1 LNHDA, CDR2 SQIVND (reference sequence).